This passage covers 28 T cell receptor beta chains from one sample sequenced in a study of Tregs in tolerant kidney transplant recipients. This table comes from immunoSEQ multiplex PCR, and its TCRdb copy is limited to in-frame clones, with some not included. The data contain 80,000 or so clones, 91% of them singletons. The nonmyeloablative bone marrow transplants came from related graft donors, with transient mixed chimerism. The sequences come from CD4+ T cells from blood (PBMCs), collected 24 months after the transplant. The receptors originated from a human patient who received a combined kidney and bone marrow transplant. Some T cells may be supplied by the graft donor.

The rearrangement uses TRBV9 and TRBJ2-2; no clear D. Trimming removed 0 bases at V and 6 bases at J, with 6 bases between. Germline CDR1 and CDR2: SGDLS and YYNGEE. The CDR3 has 13 residues. CDR3 coding DNA: TGTGCCAGCAGCGTAGATCCTGCCGGGGAGCTGTTTTTT. It encodes CASSVDPAGELFF.

The chain's CDR3 is CASSVGTSGSEAQYF. The CDR3 bases are TGTGCCAGCAGCGTAGGGACTAGCGGGAGTGAGGCGCAGTATTTT. The gene calls are TRBV9 and TRBJ2-3; 13 bases are shared with TRBD2. Per the germline V gene, CDR1 is SGDLS and CDR2 is YYNGEE. Trimming at V came to 0 bases and at J to 10 bases, leaving 5 bases not matched to a gene. This CDR3 contains 15 residues.

The chain employs TRBV11-2 and TRBJ1-1; D possibly corresponds to TRBD1 (6 bases). The CDR3 extends over 16 amino acids. The germline V gene has CDR1 SGHAT and CDR2 FQNNGV. With 7 bases removed from V and 1 base from J, the gap between germline ends came to 19 bases. The CDR3 reads CASKRWSGTPNTEAFF. The CDR3, as DNA: TGTGCCAGCAAACGGTGGTCGGGGACACCGAACACTGAAGCTTTCTTT.

This clone was seen once. The chain employs TRBV28 and TRBJ1-2, with D maybe TRBD1 (6 bases). Germline CDR1 is MDHEN and CDR2 is SYDVKM. The CDR3 has 14 amino acids. V was clipped by 6 bases and J by 4 bases, with 15 bases between them. The CDR3 sequence: CASSSPGTPYGYTF. The CDR3 DNA reads TGTGCCAGCAGCAGCCCCGGGACACCCTATGGCTACACCTTC.

The DNA of the CDR3 is TGTGCCAGTAGTAGTAGGGGCCTCATAGGGTTCACAGATACGCAGTATTTT. Its translation: CASSSRGLIGFTDTQYF. The rearrangement joins TRBV19 to TRBJ2-3, with D possibly matching TRBD1 (5 bases). The CDR3 runs to 17 residues. CDR1 LNHDA and CDR2 SQIVND come from the germline V gene (reference sequence). Trimming cost V 4 bases and J 2 bases, with 19 bases left between them.

The chain links TRBV6-6 to TRBJ2-5; a weak D match, TRBD2 (5 bases). The CDR3 is made up of 15 amino acids. Germline lookup yields CDR1 MNHNY and CDR2 SVGAGI (reference sequence). Trimming removed 7 bases from V and 5 bases from J, with 20 bases in between. CDR3 sequence: CASTTDPGRGETQYF. Written as DNA, the CDR3 is TGTGCCAGCACCACAGATCCGGGCCGCGGGGAGACCCAGTACTTC.

CDR3 in amino acids: CASSTTSGSISYEQYF. DNA for the CDR3: TGTGCCAGCAGCACCACTAGCGGGAGTATATCCTACGAGCAGTACTTC. The V gene is TRBV7-8, the J gene TRBJ2-7; 11 bases fit TRBD2. CDR1 and CDR2 (germline): SGHVS, FQNEAQ. The ends lost 5 bases at V and 1 base at J; junction bases unmatched: 7. The CDR3 contains 16 residues.

This rearrangement joins TRBV4-2 to TRBJ2-1; 11 bases line up with TRBD2. V lost 5 bases, J lost 3 bases, and 3 bases stayed unmatched. Germline CDR1 and CDR2: LGHNA and YNFKEQ. The CDR3 has 15 residues. The CDR3 protein is CASSSGTSGYNEQFF. The CDR3 DNA follows: TGTGCCAGCAGCTCGGGGACTAGCGGCTACAATGAGCAGTTCTTC.

J is TRBJ2-3 and V is TRBV9; the match to TRBD2 covers 7 bases. Trimming removed 0 bases from V and 1 base from J; junction bases left unmatched: 8. The germline gives CDR1 SGDLS, CDR2 YYNGEE. This CDR3 has 17 residues. The CDR3 loop reads CASSVEGGMMGTDTQYF. CDR3 bases: TGTGCCAGCAGCGTAGAGGGAGGGATGATGGGCACAGATACGCAGTATTTT.

The chain is built from TRBV28 and TRBJ1-6; weak D call: TRBD1 (5 bases). This CDR3 has 14 residues. Germline loops: CDR1 MDHEN, CDR2 SYDVKM. V shed 10 bases and J shed 8 bases, with 18 bases lying between them. DNA for the CDR3: TGTGCCACGTTATCCTCAGGGTGGGATTCACCCCTCCACTTT. Protein: CATLSSGWDSPLHF.

The V gene is TRBV7-3, the J gene TRBJ2-3; a possible D gene is TRBD2 (6 bases). Trimming took 5 bases from V and 0 from J, leaving 12 bases between them. Looked up from germline, CDR1 is SGHTA and CDR2 is FQGTGA. This CDR3 is built from 15 residues. DNA for the CDR3: TGTGCCAGCAGCCCTCGCGGGGCCAGCACAGATACGCAGTATTTT. This sequence encodes CASSPRGASTDTQYF.

The J gene is TRBJ2-7, the V gene TRBV7-2, with 11 bases identical to TRBD1. This CDR3 region has 19 residues. The V gene end was trimmed by 3 bases and the J gene end by 3 bases; junction bases not matched to a gene: 16. Per the germline V gene, CDR1 is SGHTA and CDR2 is FQGNSA. The CDR3 sequence is CASSFFGQGAGFGGYEQYF. The CDR3 DNA follows: TGTGCCAGCAGCTTCTTTGGACAGGGGGCGGGGTTCGGGGGCTACGAGCAGTACTTC.

The CDR3 region has the DNA TGTGCCAGCAGCTTGACGGGTTCCGTCCCGTATGGCTACACCTTC. Protein sequence: CASSLTGSVPYGYTF. V and J are TRBV7-2 and TRBJ1-2; D not certain. Trimming shortened V by 3 bases and J by 5 bases, and 16 bases separated the two germline ends. The germline CDR1 and CDR2 sequences are SGHTA and FQGNSA. The CDR3 is made up of 15 amino acids.

CDR3 residues: CASSLGGQIYGYTF. The CDR3 DNA reads as TGTGCCAGCAGCCTGGGGGGGCAAATCTATGGCTACACCTTC. V gene TRBV5-6 combines with J gene TRBJ1-2; D possibly corresponds to TRBD1 (6 bases). Germline CDR1 reads SGHDT; CDR2 reads YYEEEE. The CDR3 length is 14 residues. V dropped 4 bases and J dropped 4 bases, with 14 bases sitting between them.

The CDR3 here is CASSLLAVNTGELFF. As DNA, the CDR3 is TGTGCCAGCAGCTTGCTAGCAGTGAACACCGGGGAGCTGTTTTTT. The chain uses TRBV7-2 and TRBJ2-2, with D tentatively TRBD2 (5 bases). Trimming cost V 3 bases and J 1 base, with 9 bases left between them. Germline values: CDR1 SGHTA, CDR2 FQGNSA. The CDR3 totals 15 residues.

About this clone: Relative to the germline gene, one junction end is altered; a read error may explain this. Additional DNA sequences in this sample encode the identical CDR3. This sequence joins TRBV5-4 and TRBJ1-6; no clear D. The CDR3 covers 15 residues. The V gene's germline CDR1 is SGHNT and CDR2 YYREEE (reference sequence). The CDR3 loop is CASSLDPADNSPLHF. Written as DNA, the CDR3 is TGTGCCAGCAGCTTGGACCCAGCGGATAATTCCCCCCTCCACTTT. The full variable domain, its missing parts supplied by reference TRBV5-4 and TRBJ1-6, is ETGVTQSPTHLIKTRGQQVTLRCSSQSGHNTVSWYQQALGQGPQFIFQYYREEENGRGNFPPRFSGLQFPNYSSELNVNALELDDSALYLCASSLDPADNSPLHFGNGTRLTVT.

To note about this clone: Sequence at one end of the junction differs from germline and may be a read error. Other DNA sequences in this sample translate to the same CDR3. This rearrangement joins TRBV5-1 to TRBJ1-6, with TRBD1 matching 7 bases. The CDR3 length is 16 residues. CDR1 and CDR2 from the germline V gene are SGHRS and YFSETQ. The CDR3 reads CASSLEYRGGNSPLHF. CDR3 DNA: TGCGCCAGCAGCTTGGAGTACAGGGGTGGTAATTCCCCCCTCCACTTT.

Notes on this clone: The junction differs from germline at one of its ends, possibly a read error. The same CDR3 arises from other DNA sequences in this sample as well. Here the CDR3 reads CASRNTDRDNSPLHF. The CDR3 nucleotides read TGTGCCAGCAGGAACACGGACAGGGATAATTCCCCCCTCCACTTT. This rearrangement joins TRBV2 to TRBJ1-6; 8 positions agree with TRBD1. CDR1 is SNHLY, CDR2 FYNNEI, per germline. The CDR3 contains 15 residues. Variable domain in full (rest from reference TRBV2 and TRBJ1-6): EPEVTQTPSHQVTQMGQEVILRCVPISNHLYFYWYRQILGQKVEFLVSFYNNEISEKSEIFDDQFSVERPDGSNFTLKIRSTKLEDSAMYFCASRNTDRDNSPLHFGNGTRLTVT.

This chain links TRBV19 with TRBJ1-4, with D uncertain. The CDR3 consists of 15 residues. Trimming removed 6 bases at V and 6 bases at J, with 17 bases between. Germline values: CDR1 LNHDA, CDR2 SQIVND (reference sequence). The CDR3, as DNA: TGTGCCAGTAGACTAATCCGGGGAGAAGATGAAAAACTGTTTTTT. This gives the protein CASRLIRGEDEKLFF.

The chain is built from TRBV2 and TRBJ2-6; 12 nucleotides match TRBD2. Germline V gene lookup returns CDR1 SNHLY and CDR2 FYNNEI. The junction had 10 bases not matched to a gene; V was cut back by 9 bases and J by 4 bases. This CDR3 region has 17 residues. The CDR3, as DNA: TGTGCCAGAAAGACTAGCGGGGGAACTGGAGGGGCCAACGTCCTGACTTTC. This sequence encodes CARKTSGGTGGANVLTF.

The chain couples TRBV29-1 to TRBJ2-5, with TRBD2 matching 7 bases. Per the germline V gene, CDR1 is SQVTM and CDR2 is ANQGSEA. J gave up 4 bases and V 6 bases, and 5 bases lay outside the gene matches. This CDR3 spans 12 amino acids. The CDR3 bases are TGCAGCGTCACCAGCGGGGTAGAGACCCAGTACTTC. This translates into CSVTSGVETQYF.

Note on this clone: Other DNA sequences from this sample encode an identical CDR3 as well. The chain joins TRBV7-2 to TRBJ2-7, with 9 bases aligning to TRBD2. CDR1 and CDR2 (germline): SGHTA, FQGNSA. The CDR3 runs 16 residues. V shed 5 bases and J 3 bases; nucleotides not matched to a gene: 11. CDR3 nucleotide sequence: TGTGCCAGCAGCATTAGGTCTAGCGGGGAGAGCTACGAGCAGTACTTC. Amino acid sequence: CASSIRSSGESYEQYF.

This clone was seen a handful of times. The rearrangement links TRBV7-9 to TRBJ1-2, with TRBD1 matching 7 bases. This CDR3 spans 13 amino acids. Germline V gene data show CDR1 as SEHNR and CDR2 as FQNEAQ (reference sequence). V trimming: 5 bases; J trimming: 3 bases; junction bases outside the gene matches: 3. The CDR3 loop reads CASSTGADYGYTF. In DNA form, the CDR3 reads TGTGCCAGCAGCACAGGGGCGGACTATGGCTACACCTTC.

The rearrangement uses TRBV5-1 and TRBJ2-3; no reliable D call. The ends were cut back, 4 bases at V and 0 bases at J, with 9 bases in the middle. Germline V gives CDR1 SGHRS, CDR2 YFSETQ. This CDR3 is 14 amino acids long. The CDR3 protein is CASSPIISTDTQYF. The CDR3 DNA sequence: TGCGCCAGCAGCCCTATCATTAGCACAGATACGCAGTATTTT.

The V and J genes are TRBV5-1 and TRBJ2-1; 9 nucleotides align to TRBD2. CDR1 is SGHRS, CDR2 YFSETQ, per germline. J gave up 5 bases and V 3 bases, and 9 bases lay outside the gene matches. The CDR3 sequence is 16 residues long. CDR3 sequence: CASSSSLAGTNNEQFF. CDR3 coding DNA: TGCGCCAGCAGCTCGAGCCTAGCGGGAACAAACAATGAGCAGTTCTTC.

This rearrangement joins TRBV28 to TRBJ2-5, with a tentative D call TRBD2 (6 bases). Germline lookup yields CDR1 MDHEN and CDR2 SYDVKM. The CDR3 loop spans 14 amino acids. The V and J ends lost 8 bases and 1 base respectively, with 14 bases between them. The chain's CDR3 is CASLLGSGQETQYF. The DNA of the CDR3 is TGTGCCAGCTTACTGGGTAGCGGCCAAGAGACCCAGTACTTC. Full variable domain (missing parts from reference TRBV28 and TRBJ2-5): DVKVTQSSRYLVKRTGEKVFLECVQDMDHENMFWYRQDPGLGLRLIYFSYDVKMKEKGDIPEGYSVSREKKERFSLILESASTNQTSMYLCASLLGSGQETQYFGPGTRLLVL.

In this sample, this clone turned up once. The chain employs TRBV10-3 and TRBJ2-2; 7 nucleotides align to TRBD2. This CDR3 spans 17 amino acids. Germline V gene lookup returns CDR1 ENHRY and CDR2 SYGVKD. The junction had 16 bases not matched to a gene; V was cut back by 8 bases and J by 4 bases. The CDR3 loop reads CAIRDEKTGGVTGELFF. In nucleotides, the CDR3 is TGTGCCATCCGAGACGAAAAGACGGGGGGAGTCACCGGGGAGCTGTTTTTT.

The chain carries TRBV7-6 and TRBJ2-1, with 8 bases fitting TRBD1. The CDR3 is 14 amino acids. Trimming took 3 bases from V and 4 from J; bases not matched to a gene: 2. Looked up from germline, CDR1 is SGHVS and CDR2 is FNYEAQ. This CDR3 is CASSLDREYNEQFF. The DNA for the CDR3 is TGTGCCAGCAGCTTGGACAGGGAGTACAATGAGCAGTTCTTC.